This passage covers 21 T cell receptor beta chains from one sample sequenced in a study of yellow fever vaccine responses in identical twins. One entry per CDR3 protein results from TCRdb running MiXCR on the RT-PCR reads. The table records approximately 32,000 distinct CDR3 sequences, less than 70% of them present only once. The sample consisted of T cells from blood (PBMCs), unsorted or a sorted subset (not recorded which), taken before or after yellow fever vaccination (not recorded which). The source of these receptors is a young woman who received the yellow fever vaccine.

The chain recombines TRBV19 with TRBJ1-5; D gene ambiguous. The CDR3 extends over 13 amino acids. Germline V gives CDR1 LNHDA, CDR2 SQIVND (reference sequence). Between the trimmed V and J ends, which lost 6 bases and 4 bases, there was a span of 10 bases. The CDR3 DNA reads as TGTGCCAGTAGCGCTTCACTTAATCAGCCCCAGCATTTT. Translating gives CASSASLNQPQHF.

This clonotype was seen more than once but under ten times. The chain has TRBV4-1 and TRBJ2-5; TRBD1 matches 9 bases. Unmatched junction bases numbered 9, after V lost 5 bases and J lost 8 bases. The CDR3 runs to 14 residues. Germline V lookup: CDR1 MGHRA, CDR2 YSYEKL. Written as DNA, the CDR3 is TGCGCCAGCAGCATCCCGGGACAGGGCGAAACCCAGTACTTC. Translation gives CASSIPGQGETQYF.

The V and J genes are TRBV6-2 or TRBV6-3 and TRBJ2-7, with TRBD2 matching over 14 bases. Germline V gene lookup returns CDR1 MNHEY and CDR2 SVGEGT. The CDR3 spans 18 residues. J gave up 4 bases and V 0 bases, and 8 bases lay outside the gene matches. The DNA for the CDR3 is TGTGCCAGCAGTTACTCAGGACTAGCGGGAGGAGGGAATTACGAGCAGTACTTC. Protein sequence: CASSYSGLAGGGNYEQYF.

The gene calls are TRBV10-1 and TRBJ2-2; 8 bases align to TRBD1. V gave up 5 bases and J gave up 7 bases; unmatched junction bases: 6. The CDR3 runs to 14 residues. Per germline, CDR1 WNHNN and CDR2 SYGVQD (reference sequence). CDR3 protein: CASSPGGIGGELFF. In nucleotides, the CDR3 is TGCGCCAGCAGTCCAGGGGGCATTGGCGGGGAGCTGTTTTTT.

The CDR3 is CASSLWGGTDTQYF. CDR3 bases: TGTGCCAGCAGTTTATGGGGGGGGACAGATACGCAGTATTTT. J is TRBJ2-3 and V is TRBV12-3 or TRBV12-4; 7 bases are a match to TRBD2. The V gene end was trimmed by 2 bases and the J gene end by 3 bases; junction bases not matched to a gene: 2. CDR3 size: 14 residues.

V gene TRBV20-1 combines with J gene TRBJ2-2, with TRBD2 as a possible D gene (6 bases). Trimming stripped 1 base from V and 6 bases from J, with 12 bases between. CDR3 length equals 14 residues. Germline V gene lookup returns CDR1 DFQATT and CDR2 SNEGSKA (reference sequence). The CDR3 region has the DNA TGCAGTGCTAGAGTGGAGACTAGAGCCGGGGAGCTGTTTTTT. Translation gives CSARVETRAGELFF.

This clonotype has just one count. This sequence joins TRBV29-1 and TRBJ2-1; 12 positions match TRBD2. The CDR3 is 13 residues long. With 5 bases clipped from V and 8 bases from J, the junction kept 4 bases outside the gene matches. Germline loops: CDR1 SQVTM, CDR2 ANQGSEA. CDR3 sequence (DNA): TGCAGCGTTTGGACTAGCGGGGACTATGAGCAGTTCTTC. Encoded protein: CSVWTSGDYEQFF.

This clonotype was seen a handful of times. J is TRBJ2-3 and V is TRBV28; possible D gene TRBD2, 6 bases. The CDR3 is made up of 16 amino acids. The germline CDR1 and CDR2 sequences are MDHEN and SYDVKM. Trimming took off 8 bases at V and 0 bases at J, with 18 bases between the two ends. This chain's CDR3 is CASPLVRGLSTDTQYF. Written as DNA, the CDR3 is TGTGCCAGCCCCCTCGTCCGGGGACTCAGCACAGATACGCAGTATTTT.

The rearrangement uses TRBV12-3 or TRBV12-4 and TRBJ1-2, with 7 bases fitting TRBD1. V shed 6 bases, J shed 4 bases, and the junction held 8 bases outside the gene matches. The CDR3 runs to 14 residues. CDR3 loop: CASRATGLAYGYTF. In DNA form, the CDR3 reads TGTGCCAGCAGAGCGACAGGGCTCGCCTATGGCTACACCTTC.

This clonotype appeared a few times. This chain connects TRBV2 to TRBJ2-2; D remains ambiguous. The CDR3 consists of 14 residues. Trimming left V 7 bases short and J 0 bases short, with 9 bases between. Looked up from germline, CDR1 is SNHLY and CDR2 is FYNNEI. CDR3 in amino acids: CASKKKTNTGELFF. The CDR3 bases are TGTGCCAGCAAGAAGAAAACGAACACCGGGGAGCTGTTTTTT.

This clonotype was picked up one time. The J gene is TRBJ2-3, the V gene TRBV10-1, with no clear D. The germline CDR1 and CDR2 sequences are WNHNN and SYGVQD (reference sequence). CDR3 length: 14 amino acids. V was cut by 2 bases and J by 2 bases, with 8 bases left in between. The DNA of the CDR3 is TGCGCCAGCAGTGAGCCAGAGGACACAGATACGCAGTATTTT. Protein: CASSEPEDTDTQYF.

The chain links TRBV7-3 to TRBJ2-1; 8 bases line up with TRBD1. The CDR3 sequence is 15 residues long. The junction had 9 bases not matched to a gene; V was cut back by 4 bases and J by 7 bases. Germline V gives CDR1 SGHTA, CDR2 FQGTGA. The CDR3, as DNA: TGTGCCAGCAGCTCAGGGGGCGCAGGTGGGAATGAGCAGTTCTTC. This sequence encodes CASSSGGAGGNEQFF.

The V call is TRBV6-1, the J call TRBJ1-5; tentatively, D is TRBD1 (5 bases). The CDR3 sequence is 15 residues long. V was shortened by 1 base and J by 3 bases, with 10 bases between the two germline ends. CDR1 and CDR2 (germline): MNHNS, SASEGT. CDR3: CASSEGRVYNQPQHF. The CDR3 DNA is TGTGCCAGCAGTGAAGGCAGGGTTTACAATCAGCCCCAGCATTTT.

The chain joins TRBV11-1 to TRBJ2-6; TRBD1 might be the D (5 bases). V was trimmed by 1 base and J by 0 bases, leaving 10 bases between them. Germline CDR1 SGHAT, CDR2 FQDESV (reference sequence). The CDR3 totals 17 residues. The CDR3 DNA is TGTGCCAGCAGCTTAGTCTTGACAGCCTCTGGGGCCAACGTCCTGACTTTC. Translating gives CASSLVLTASGANVLTF.

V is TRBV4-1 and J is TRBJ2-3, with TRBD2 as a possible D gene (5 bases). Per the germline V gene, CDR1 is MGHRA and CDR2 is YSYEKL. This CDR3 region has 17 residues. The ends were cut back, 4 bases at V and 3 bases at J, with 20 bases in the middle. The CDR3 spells CASSPVASPHRTDTQYF. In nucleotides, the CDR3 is TGCGCCAGCAGCCCTGTCGCTAGCCCGCATAGGACAGATACGCAGTATTTT.

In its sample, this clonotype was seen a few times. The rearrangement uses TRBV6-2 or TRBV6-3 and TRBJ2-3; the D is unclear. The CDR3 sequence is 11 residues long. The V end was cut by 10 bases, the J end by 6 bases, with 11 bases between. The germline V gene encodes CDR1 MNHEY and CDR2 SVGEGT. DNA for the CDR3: TGTGCCATCTCAAACGGGGATACGCAGTATTTT. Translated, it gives CAISNGDTQYF.

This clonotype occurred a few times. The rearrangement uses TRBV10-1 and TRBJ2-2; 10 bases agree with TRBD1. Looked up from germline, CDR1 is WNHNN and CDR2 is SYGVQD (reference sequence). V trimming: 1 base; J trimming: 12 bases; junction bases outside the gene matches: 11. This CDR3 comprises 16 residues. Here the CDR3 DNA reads TGCGCCAGCAGTGAGTATTCGACAGGGGGCCATTGGAAGCTGTTTTTT. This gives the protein CASSEYSTGGHWKLFF.

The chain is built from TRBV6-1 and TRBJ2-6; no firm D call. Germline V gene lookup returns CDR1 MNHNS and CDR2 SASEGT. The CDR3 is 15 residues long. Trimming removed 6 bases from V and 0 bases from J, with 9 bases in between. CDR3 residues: CASSLQYSGANVLTF. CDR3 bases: TGTGCCAGCAGCTTACAGTACTCTGGGGCCAACGTCCTGACTTTC.

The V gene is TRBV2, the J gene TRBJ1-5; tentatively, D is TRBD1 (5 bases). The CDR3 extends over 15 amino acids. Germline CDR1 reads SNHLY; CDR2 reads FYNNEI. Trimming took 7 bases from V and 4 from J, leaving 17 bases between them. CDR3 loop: CASTIDSSRNQPQHF. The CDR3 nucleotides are TGTGCCAGCACCATAGACAGTTCTCGGAATCAGCCCCAGCATTTT.

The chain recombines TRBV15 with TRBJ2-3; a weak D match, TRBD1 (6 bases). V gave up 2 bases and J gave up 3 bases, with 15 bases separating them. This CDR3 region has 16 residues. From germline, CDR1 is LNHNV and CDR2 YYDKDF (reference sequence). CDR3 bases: TGTGCCACCAGCAGACAACAGGGATCGGGAACAGATACGCAGTATTTT. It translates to CATSRQQGSGTDTQYF. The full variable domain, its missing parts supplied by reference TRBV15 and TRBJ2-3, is DAMVIQNPRYQVTQFGKPVTLSCSQTLNHNVMYWYQQKSSQAPKLLFHYYDKDFNNEADTPDNFQSRRPNTSFCFLDIRSPGLGDTAMYLCATSRQQGSGTDTQYFGPGTRLTVL.

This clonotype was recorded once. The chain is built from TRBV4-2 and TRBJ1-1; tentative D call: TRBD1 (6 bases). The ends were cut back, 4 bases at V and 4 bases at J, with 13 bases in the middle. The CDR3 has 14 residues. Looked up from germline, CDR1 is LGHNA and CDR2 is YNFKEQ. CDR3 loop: CASSRGQGGTEAFF. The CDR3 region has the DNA TGTGCCAGCAGCCGGGGGCAGGGTGGCACTGAAGCTTTCTTT.